What follows are 30 T cell receptor beta chains derived from one specimen sequenced in a study of shared clonotypes between healthy human individuals. Repertoires were generated with immunoSEQ multiplex PCR, while TCRdb's copy carries only in-frame clones and drops some. The profile shows 95,000 to 120,000 clones, around 68% of them singletons. The sequenced sample consisted of memory CD8+ T cells sorted from blood. The subset denotes: CD45RO+ cells pooled with CCR7-negative TemRA cells. These receptors all stem from a woman between 25 and 40 years old in good health.

This clone was seen only a few times. This chain joins TRBV7-3 and TRBJ2-2, with 11 bases lining up with TRBD2. This CDR3 has 14 residues. CDR1 is SGHTA and CDR2 is FQGTGA in the germline V gene. J gave up 6 bases and V 7 bases, and 4 bases lay outside the gene matches. The DNA of the CDR3 is TGTGCCAGCACCGAACTAGCGGGAGCCGGGGAGCTGTTTTTT. Translating it yields CASTELAGAGELFF.

This clone was recorded many times. The genes are TRBV11-3 and TRBJ1-1, with 8 bases matching TRBD1. Trimming took 8 bases from V and 3 from J; bases not matched to a gene: 2. This CDR3 is 12 amino acids long. Germline V gene lookup returns CDR1 SGHNT and CDR2 YENEEA. The DNA for the CDR3 is TGTGCCAGCTCGGACAGGGACACTGAAGCTTTCTTT. Its translation is CASSDRDTEAFF.

This clone is medium-sized. The chain employs TRBV6-1 and TRBJ2-7, with TRBD1 matching 10 bases. The length of the CDR3 is 15 residues. Germline CDR1 MNHNS, CDR2 SASEGT. Trimming took 0 bases from V and 5 from J; bases not matched to a gene: 4. The CDR3 DNA reads as TGTGCCAGCAGTGAAGCGGGGACAGGGGCCCACGAGCAGTACTTC. Translating it yields CASSEAGTGAHEQYF.

Regarding this clone: Other DNA sequences within the sample encode an identical CDR3. The gene calls are TRBV7-9 and TRBJ1-5, with TRBD1 as a possible D gene (5 bases). V lost 5 bases, J lost 2 bases, and 13 bases lay in between. The CDR3 runs to 15 residues. Germline V gene lookup returns CDR1 SEHNR and CDR2 FQNEAQ (reference sequence). Written as DNA, the CDR3 is TGTGCCAGCAGCCCCCAGGGAGCGGGCAATCAGCCCCAGCATTTT. Its translation: CASSPQGAGNQPQHF.

This chain's CDR3 is CASSFWGQGPASNPLSYEQYF. CDR3 DNA sequence: TGTGCCAGCAGCTTCTGGGGACAGGGGCCTGCTAGTAATCCCCTCTCCTACGAGCAGTACTTC. J is TRBJ2-7 and V is TRBV28, with TRBD1 identical over 10 bases. Germline assignment: CDR1 MDHEN and CDR2 SYDVKM. The CDR3 loop spans 21 amino acids. The J segment lost 0 bases and the V segment lost 6 bases, leaving 23 bases of the junction unmatched.

The genes are TRBV27 and TRBJ1-1, with D perhaps TRBD1 (6 bases). The CDR3 extends over 14 amino acids. The V end lost 1 base, the J end lost 4 bases, and 10 bases lay between the germline ends. Germline V CDR1 and CDR2: MNHEY, SMNVEV (reference sequence). CDR3 in DNA: TGTGCCAGCAGTTTATGGGGGCGGTCCACTGAAGCTTTCTTT. The encoded protein is CASSLWGRSTEAFF.

This clone was seen many times. Different DNA sequences within this sample yield the same CDR3. The chain joins TRBV10-2 to TRBJ2-1; 10 bases line up with TRBD2. Germline V lookup: CDR1 WSHSY, CDR2 SAAADI. Unmatched junction bases numbered 5, after V lost 2 bases and J lost 10 bases. The CDR3 totals 14 residues. The CDR3 region is CASSESGRASEQFF. CDR3 DNA: TGCGCCAGCAGTGAGAGCGGGAGGGCCTCGGAGCAGTTCTTC.

This chain links TRBV19 with TRBJ1-2, with D uncertain. CDR3 length: 17 amino acids. V was pared by 5 bases and J by 8 bases, with 27 bases between. CDR1 is LNHDA and CDR2 is SQIVND in the germline V gene (reference sequence). As DNA, the CDR3 is TGTGCCAGTAGTGGGGTCACGAGTGGCAGGAGCCCTTGGGGCTACACCTTC. Translated: CASSGVTSGRSPWGYTF.

This clone has ten or more counts. The chain is built from TRBV15 and TRBJ1-4, with 9 bases lining up with TRBD1. This CDR3 comprises 16 residues. Germline V lookup: CDR1 LNHNV, CDR2 YYDKDF (reference sequence). V was clipped by 0 bases and J by 5 bases; unmatched bases: 4. The CDR3 sequence is CATSRDAGTGNEKLFF. CDR3 bases: TGTGCCACCAGCAGAGATGCCGGGACAGGGAATGAAAAACTGTTTTTT.

The V and J genes are TRBV10-3 and TRBJ2-7; possible D gene TRBD1, 6 bases. CDR1 is ENHRY, CDR2 SYGVKD, per germline. The CDR3 sequence is 12 residues long. V lost 10 bases and J lost 0, with 10 bases in between. CDR3 sequence (DNA): TGTGCCACCTGGGACAACTCCTACGAGCAGTACTTC. This encodes CATWDNSYEQYF.

The V and J genes are TRBV6-6 and TRBJ1-4; a possible D gene is TRBD1 (5 bases). Trimming pared 5 bases from V and 12 bases from J, leaving 19 bases between. CDR1 is MNHNY and CDR2 is SVGAGI in the germline V gene (reference sequence). The CDR3 loop spans 14 amino acids. CDR3 bases: TGTGCCAGCAGTCTCCGAGGGACCGGTATTGAACTGTTTTTT. Encoded protein: CASSLRGTGIELFF.

The chain has TRBV4-1 and TRBJ2-7; D call uncertain. The CDR3 contains 15 residues. Trimming pared 3 bases from V and 7 bases from J, leaving 19 bases between. In germline, CDR1 is MGHRA, CDR2 YSYEKL. Here the CDR3 reads CASSQGVALFQEQYF. CDR3 DNA sequence: TGCGCCAGCAGCCAGGGCGTGGCCCTCTTTCAGGAGCAGTACTTC.

As to this clone: This specimen includes other DNA sequences encoding the same CDR3. The CDR3 reads CASSGQGAGNQPQHF. The CDR3 DNA follows: TGTGCCAGCAGCGGACAGGGGGCGGGCAATCAGCCCCAGCATTTT. The chain uses TRBV7-9 and TRBJ1-5, with 11 bases identical to TRBD1. J gave up 2 bases and V 5 bases, and 2 bases lay outside the gene matches. The germline gives CDR1 SEHNR, CDR2 FQNEAQ (reference sequence). The CDR3 is 15 residues long.

The chain employs TRBV28 and TRBJ2-1; unclear D gene. Germline V gene sequence: CDR1 MDHEN, CDR2 SYDVKM. The CDR3 covers 12 residues. The ends were cut back, 6 bases at V and 6 bases at J, with 9 bases in the middle. The CDR3 nucleotides are TGTGCCAGCAGATTAGGGCTCAATGAGCAGTTCTTC. It specifies CASRLGLNEQFF.

The chain combines TRBV7-9 with TRBJ2-7; 8 nucleotides line up with TRBD1. The CDR3 extends over 13 amino acids. Per the germline V gene, CDR1 is SEHNR and CDR2 is FQNEAQ (reference sequence). Trimming removed 11 bases from V and 3 bases from J; junction bases left unmatched: 9. The CDR3 nucleotides are TGTGCCGGGACAGGTACCGGGGACTACGAGCAGTACTTC. This gives the protein CAGTGTGDYEQYF.

V is TRBV11-2 and J is TRBJ2-1, with 9 bases that match TRBD1. CDR1 is SGHAT, CDR2 FQNNGV, per germline. The CDR3 is 14 amino acids. V was clipped by 5 bases and J by 6 bases; unmatched bases: 5. In nucleotides, the CDR3 is TGTGCCAGCAGCCGGGACAGGGCCTCCAATGAGCAGTTCTTC. This gives the protein CASSRDRASNEQFF.

The V gene is TRBV7-2, the J gene TRBJ1-5, with D unresolved. The CDR3 has 15 amino acids. The germline V and J ends were trimmed by 6 bases and 3 bases, with 15 bases remaining between them. Looked up from germline, CDR1 is SGHTA and CDR2 is FQGNSA. This CDR3 reads CASSLNGQYNQPQHF. CDR3 bases: TGTGCCAGCAGTCTAAATGGGCAGTACAATCAGCCCCAGCATTTT. Full variable domain (missing parts from reference TRBV7-2 and TRBJ1-5): GAGVSQSPSNKVTEKGKDVELRCDPISGHTALYWYRQSLGQGLEFLIYFQGNSAPDKSGLPSDRFSAERTGGSVSTLTIQRTQQEDSAVYLCASSLNGQYNQPQHFGDGTRLSIL.

The gene calls are TRBV28 and TRBJ2-1, with 14 bases matching TRBD2. The length of the CDR3 is 18 residues. J lost 0 bases, V lost 6 bases, and 7 bases had no gene match. Looked up from germline, CDR1 is MDHEN and CDR2 is SYDVKM. In DNA form, the CDR3 reads TGTGCCAGCAGCACGGGACTAGCGGGAGAGAGCTCCTACAATGAGCAGTTCTTC. This translates into CASSTGLAGESSYNEQFF.

The V call is TRBV11-2, the J call TRBJ2-5; 15 bases are shared with TRBD2. The CDR3 runs 18 residues. V was pared by 1 base and J by 3 bases, with 6 bases of the junction left unmatched. In germline, CDR1 is SGHAT, CDR2 FQNNGV. This CDR3 is CASSLVGLAGGGEETQYF. CDR3 nucleotides: TGTGCCAGCAGCTTAGTGGGACTAGCGGGAGGAGGGGAAGAGACCCAGTACTTC.

The CDR3: CATQSFCRRETPDTQYF. CDR3 nucleotides: TGTGCCACCCAAAGTTTTTGTAGGCGGGAGACCCCAGATACGCAGTATTTT. The chain is built from TRBV7-9 and TRBJ2-3; 7 bases fit TRBD2. Germline values: CDR1 SEHNR, CDR2 FQNEAQ (reference sequence). The CDR3 contains 17 residues. Trimming took 10 bases from V and 4 from J; bases not matched to a gene: 20.

This clone was recorded at least ten times. This rearrangement joins TRBV6-1 to TRBJ2-7; perhaps TRBD1 as D (5 bases). With 2 bases removed from V and 2 bases from J, the gap between germline ends came to 13 bases. The CDR3 sequence is 15 residues long. Germline V gene sequence: CDR1 MNHNS, CDR2 SASEGT. CDR3 sequence (DNA): TGTGCCAGCAGTGAAAACCAGGGCCCCCCCTACGAGCAGTACTTC. It yields the protein CASSENQGPPYEQYF.

This clone was observed a few times. The chain links TRBV7-8 to TRBJ2-7; TRBD2 matches 7 bases. Germline CDR1 and CDR2: SGHVS and FQNEAQ. CDR3 length equals 13 residues. The V segment lost 10 bases and the J segment 5 bases; nucleotides outside the gene matches: 11. In DNA form, the CDR3 reads TGTGCCAAATACCAAGCGGGGCTTCACGAGCAGTACTTC. Amino acids: CAKYQAGLHEQYF.

The CDR3 here is CASSFSPRIGGNEQFF. CDR3 nucleotides: TGTGCCAGTAGTTTCTCCCCTAGGATCGGCGGCAATGAGCAGTTCTTC. The chain is built from TRBV19 and TRBJ2-1, with D hard to call. Trimming stripped 5 bases from V and 6 bases from J, with 20 bases between. Germline CDR1 and CDR2: LNHDA and SQIVND (reference sequence). The CDR3 totals 16 residues.

The chain recombines TRBV6-4 with TRBJ2-1; D might be TRBD1 (6 bases). CDR1 MRHNA and CDR2 SNTAGT come from the germline V gene. Trimming stripped 3 bases from V and 8 bases from J, with 11 bases between. The length of the CDR3 is 13 residues. The CDR3: CASSETDRHEQFF. The CDR3 nucleotides read TGTGCCAGCAGTGAAACCGACAGGCATGAGCAGTTCTTC.

The chain combines TRBV9 with TRBJ2-2, with 8 nucleotides matching TRBD2. Germline V lookup: CDR1 SGDLS, CDR2 YYNGEE. The CDR3 is 15 residues long. Trimming removed 0 bases from V and 5 bases from J; junction bases left unmatched: 3. The CDR3 protein is CASSVGGLDTGELFF. DNA for the CDR3: TGTGCCAGCAGCGTAGGGGGACTAGATACCGGGGAGCTGTTTTTT.

The chain couples TRBV2 to TRBJ1-5; no firm D call. The CDR3 has 15 amino acids. V was shortened by 3 bases and J by 3 bases, with 12 bases between the two germline ends. Per germline, CDR1 SNHLY and CDR2 FYNNEI. In nucleotides, the CDR3 is TGTGCCAGCAGTGACCAAGGACCGACCAATCAGCCCCAGCATTTT. It codes for CASSDQGPTNQPQHF.

The chain is built from TRBV5-1 and TRBJ2-7, with a tentative D call TRBD2 (5 bases). V was clipped by 4 bases and J by 7 bases, with 24 bases between them. Germline V gives CDR1 SGHRS, CDR2 YFSETQ. This CDR3 has 16 amino acids. The DNA of the CDR3 is TGCGCCAGCAGCCTGTCGGAAGCGGACGAGGTGGGAGAGCAGTACTTC. Translating gives CASSLSEADEVGEQYF.

This clone was seen at least ten times. This rearrangement joins TRBV19 to TRBJ1-5, with a possible D match to TRBD1 (6 bases). Trimming stripped 4 bases from V and 3 bases from J, with 13 bases between. Germline CDR1 is LNHDA and CDR2 is SQIVND (reference sequence). CDR3 length equals 15 residues. The CDR3 DNA follows: TGTGCCAGTAGTAGGTGGGGGGCAGACAATCAGCCCCAGCATTTT. Translated: CASSRWGADNQPQHF.

This clone showed up just a few times. The chain combines TRBV6-4 with TRBJ2-1, with 9 bases fitting TRBD2. Germline loops: CDR1 MRHNA, CDR2 SNTAGT. J lost 6 bases, V lost 4 bases, and 10 bases had no gene match. This CDR3 region has 16 residues. The CDR3 sequence: CASSASVASGTNEQFF. For the CDR3, the DNA is TGTGCCAGCAGTGCCTCGGTGGCTAGCGGGACCAATGAGCAGTTCTTC.

The rearrangement joins TRBV27 to TRBJ1-1; D is ambiguous. CDR1 is MNHEY, CDR2 SMNVEV, per germline (reference sequence). Between the trimmed V and J ends, which lost 4 bases and 5 bases, there was a span of 17 bases. The CDR3 totals 15 residues. CDR3 DNA: TGTGCCAGCAGTTCAGGCGGCTACCTTAGAACTGAAGCTTTCTTT. Protein sequence: CASSSGGYLRTEAFF.